The 10 T cell receptor beta chains below come from one sample, sequenced in a study of a mutant IDH1 vaccine in newly diagnosed glioma. Stated time point: week 5, during vaccination. Each dose of the vaccine consisted of 300 ug of mutant IDH1 20-mer peptide, with topical imiquimod. The data were produced by immunoSEQ multiplex PCR, yet TCRdb's version contains in-frame clones alone and is incomplete. The sample carries 35,000 to 45,000 clones, around 81% recorded once. What these receptors recognize is not known. This specimen was PBMCs, taken from a glioma patient whose treatment included an IDH1 peptide vaccine. The receptors stem from a man in his fifties or sixties with glioma.

This clone was seen once. The V call is TRBV4-1, the J call TRBJ1-2; the D gene is possibly TRBD1 (5 bases). CDR1 MGHRA and CDR2 YSYEKL come from the germline V gene. The V gene lost 0 bases and the J gene lost 5 bases, with 13 bases spanning the gap. The length of the CDR3 is 15 residues. The CDR3 spells CASSQDSQGTYGYTF. CDR3 nucleotide sequence: TGCGCCAGCAGCCAAGACAGTCAGGGAACTTATGGCTACACCTTC.

This clone is a singleton in its sample. This chain links TRBV5-1 with TRBJ1-6; 8 bases fit TRBD1. V lost 2 bases to trimming and J lost 10 bases; unmatched junction nucleotides: 5. Germline V gene sequence: CDR1 SGHRS, CDR2 YFSETQ. The CDR3 sequence is 14 residues long. CDR3: CASSLGQGGSPLHF. CDR3 DNA sequence: TGCGCCAGCAGCTTAGGACAGGGAGGATCACCCCTCCACTTT.

The rearrangement joins TRBV5-1 to TRBJ2-7; 14 bases agree with TRBD2. Germline CDR1 and CDR2: SGHRS and YFSETQ. V lost 3 bases and J lost 5; bases outside the gene matches: 7. This CDR3 is built from 16 residues. The CDR3, as DNA: TGCGCCAGCAGCTATGGCGGGGGACTAGCGGGAGACGAGCAGTACTTC. This codes for CASSYGGGLAGDEQYF.

This clone has just one count. The chain has TRBV27 and TRBJ1-1, with D possibly TRBD1 on 6 matching bases. Germline V gene lookup returns CDR1 MNHEY and CDR2 SMNVEV (reference sequence). V was cut by 4 bases and J by 11 bases, with 20 bases left in between. This CDR3 contains 14 residues. CDR3 protein: CASSSEGGGGSAFF. The CDR3 DNA sequence: TGTGCCAGCAGTTCAGAGGGGGGTGGCGGTTCGGCTTTCTTT.

The genes are TRBV6-4 and TRBJ1-5; D remains unclear. Deletions cut 4 bases from V and 1 base from J, with 5 bases between. CDR1 is MRHNA, CDR2 SNTAGT, per germline. This CDR3 region has 13 residues. The CDR3 spells CASSGESNQPQHF. The CDR3 DNA sequence: TGTGCCAGCAGTGGGGAAAGCAATCAGCCCCAGCATTTT.

The V gene is TRBV4-1, the J gene TRBJ1-5; possible D gene TRBD1, 5 bases. The CDR3 contains 15 residues. The V end was cut by 4 bases, the J end by 3 bases, with 13 bases between. Germline lookup yields CDR1 MGHRA and CDR2 YSYEKL. The CDR3 DNA reads TGCGCCAGCAGCCGCTTCGACAGCGACAATCAGCCCCAGCATTTT. This translates into CASSRFDSDNQPQHF.

This clone was observed a few times. The gene calls are TRBV6-6 and TRBJ1-5; no definite D call. The CDR3 loop spans 16 amino acids. CDR1 is MNHNY, CDR2 SVGAGI, per germline (reference sequence). Trimming took 5 bases from V and 0 from J, leaving 14 bases between them. CDR3 sequence: CASSPPGEGSNQPQHF. CDR3 DNA sequence: TGTGCCAGCAGTCCCCCCGGTGAGGGTAGCAATCAGCCCCAGCATTTT.

This clone was counted between two and nine times. V usage is TRBV27 and J usage is TRBJ1-2, with TRBD1 identical over 7 bases. This CDR3 is 14 amino acids long. The trim removed 4 bases at V and 5 bases at J, leaving 7 bases unmatched. The germline CDR1 and CDR2 sequences are MNHEY and SMNVEV (reference sequence). In nucleotides, the CDR3 is TGTGCCAGCAGTTCCTCAGGGGGACAGTATGGCTACACCTTC. It yields the protein CASSSSGGQYGYTF.

The chain is built from TRBV5-1 and TRBJ2-2, with D maybe TRBD1 (6 bases). Germline CDR1 and CDR2: SGHRS and YFSETQ. This CDR3 has 16 amino acids. Trimming took 0 bases from V and 1 from J, leaving 10 bases between them. Here the CDR3 DNA reads TGCGCCAGCAGCTTGGCCGCAGGGGAGAACACCGGGGAGCTGTTTTTT. It codes for CASSLAAGENTGELFF.

A few counts support this clone. The chain is built from TRBV21-1 and TRBJ1-1. TRBV21-1 is noted as a pseudogene. The CDR3 is 14 amino acids. Here the CDR3 DNA reads TGTGCCAGCAGCAAACTCCCCTTTTTGACTGAAGCTTTCTTT. Its translation is CASSKLPFLTEAFF.